The TCR beta chain described here comes from a study of blood T cell repertoires in COVID-19. Germline V lookup: CDR1 MNHEY, CDR2 SMNVEV (reference sequence). CDR3 length: 14 residues. Trimming cost V 4 bases and J 7 bases; bases outside gene matches: 8. Here immunoSEQ multiplex PCR was the method, and the copy in TCRdb shows in-frame clones only, minus some. The table records fewer than 500,000 clones, around 90% of them present only once. The gene calls are TRBV27 and TRBJ2-7; 9 bases are a match to TRBD1. The TCR comes from a woman aged 18-29 years with acute COVID-19. Sequences were obtained from PBMCs or T cells enriched from blood (not recorded which). The CDR3 region has the DNA TGTGCCAGCAGTTGGGGGGACAGGGTGGGTGAGCAGTACTTC. It translates to CASSWGDRVGEQYF.